This TCR beta chain was sequenced in a study of T cell repertoires in cytomegalovirus infection. Study-wide results and limits: Pooled public TCR beta family frequency picked out CMV carriers with the relevant HLA.

On this clonotype: Its antigen is not identified.

V was clipped by 4 bases and J by 4 bases, with 14 bases between them. This CDR3 comprises 15 residues. Germline lookup yields CDR1 LNHDA and CDR2 SQIVND (reference sequence). Each CDR3 protein is one row after TCRdb ran MiXCR on the reads. The data show just over 450,000 distinct CDR3 sequences, roughly 46% seen once. The sample in question was cultured PBMCs, obtained from culture after CMV antigen stimulation. The sequence was obtained from a human donor in good health (CMV status not recorded). Some clones in this sample may be carry-over from other donors' samples. V is TRBV19 and J is TRBJ2-1, with D possibly TRBD2 on 5 matching bases. CDR3 sequence (DNA): TGTGCCAGTAGTAAGCGGTTGGACGGATACAATGAGCAGTTCTTC. This gives the protein CASSKRLDGYNEQFF.